This TCR beta chain was sequenced in a study of CD8 T cells in ankylosing spondylitis. The V end lost 5 bases, the J end lost 5 bases, and 13 bases lay between the germline ends. The germline gives CDR1 SGHRS, CDR2 YFSETQ. The CDR3 sequence is 14 residues long. TCRdb reprocessed the 5' RACE reads via MiXCR and lists one record per CDR3 protein. The sample includes just under 350,000 distinct CDR3 sequences, over 12% seen only once; the top ten take less than 1.1%. The sample holds a few counts of this clonotype. The chain joins TRBV5-1 to TRBJ2-2; possible D gene TRBD2, 6 bases. Sequenced material: blood, either unsorted or a sorted T cell fraction (not recorded which). The sequence derives from a male donor with ankylosing spondylitis or in good health (not recorded which). The CDR3 DNA follows: TGCGCCAGCAGAGGAGGGCTTACTACCGGGGAGCTGTTTTTT. This gives the protein CASRGGLTTGELFF.